This T cell receptor (beta chain) stems from a study of Graves' ophthalmopathy and Graves' hyperthyroidism (dated by TCRdb to the late 2010s). For context, the study as a whole: Peripheral blood was collected at initial diagnosis, prior to any treatment. In more than five hyperthyroidism patients, T-cell repertoires of thyroid tissue and blood were compared. In total, 135 blood samples were TCR-sequenced: 40 to 45 ophthalmopathy, some 75 hyperthyroidism and some 17 hyperthyroidism-to-ophthalmopathy patients. Once sampling was done, hyperthyroidism patients were given methimazole at a starting dose of 30 mg daily, while ophthalmopathy patients were given high-dose intravenous methylprednisolone. An independent validation cohort comprised 18 hyperthyroidism patients and over 15 patients who later progressed from hyperthyroidism to ophthalmopathy. To tell Graves' ophthalmopathy apart from Graves' hyperthyroidism, and to predict which patients would progress to ophthalmopathy, the study relied on TCR beta repertoire signatures. To explore V-J signatures distinguishing ophthalmopathy from hyperthyroidism, a discovery set of under 110 patients (fewer than 45 ophthalmopathy, some 57 stable hyperthyroidism) was enrolled. The 95 to 100 discovery patients were randomly divided into training and test sets at a 7:3 ratio.

With respect to this clonotype: The clone's antigen remains unknown. Base qualities were left out, and no much larger clone turns up one base away.

Patients with ophthalmopathy had moderately to severely active disease, with a Clinical Activity Score of 3 or more, a NOSPECS grade of 4 or more, and a disease duration of less than 3 months. Patients with other autoimmune diseases, uncontrolled infections, pregnancy or lactation were excluded. Clinical symptoms, serum thyroxine, TRAb, thyroid ultrasound and orbital computed tomography formed the basis of the diagnosis. PBMCs were isolated from 7.5 to 10 ml of fresh peripheral blood by Ficoll-Paque density gradient centrifugation. Trizol reagent was used to extract the total RNA, and its quality was then checked on an Agilent 2100 Bioanalyzer. CDR1 and CDR2, per the germline V gene, are MNHNS and SASEGT. The CDR3 sequence holds 15 residues, the cysteine and phenylalanine included. The sequence is cut down to CDR3 DNA, 45 bases in frame from base 1. The junction carries 18 bases between V and J, which are trimmed by 6 bases and 4 bases respectively.

For repertoire sequencing, TCR beta CDR3 regions were amplified from RNA transcripts. A first-round RT-PCR used HTBI primers with the Qiagen OneStep RT-PCR kit, followed by a second-round multiplex PCR, size selection and purification. Libraries were sequenced paired-end with 100 bp reads on an Illumina HiSeq2000. In the source study's methods: Reads were processed with SOAPnuke, discarding reads with adapters, uncalled bases, mean Phred below 15, or no exact constant-primer or identifier match. COPE v1.2.5 was used to merge the high-quality paired reads. Each unique nucleotide sequence was defined as a clonotype, and clonotypes were aligned to IMGT TRB V, D and J references with MiTCR v1.1. The analysis was limited to V-J combinations with a frequency above 0.0001, which together covered around 99% of the repertoires. For each V-J combination, a TCR clonal expansion and chaos score was defined as F50 clonal expansion divided by the chaos observed in the TCRdist matrix. Welch's t-statistics and random forest were used to narrow the features down to more than 10 V-J combinations, which were then fed into a naive Bayes classifier. The similarity between thyroid and blood repertoires was quantified using the Morisita-Horn index. The public sequencing data were trimmed at Q25 with fastp and processed into clonotypes with MiXCR by TCRdb, which kept only in-frame beta chains. Each CDR3 protein gets just one entry, which takes the most common genes and DNA from the rows behind it. The V and J calls and clone size are TCRdb's, not the authors'. A total of some 520,000 distinct CDR3 sequences appear in this sample, over 13% of them only once. Jointly, the top ten make up 8% to 10% of the sample.

Beyond this particular receptor, the publication reports: In validation, the model predicted ophthalmopathy progression with nearly 71% sensitivity and around 72% specificity; 12 predicted patients were CT-confirmed with GO in a median of around 6 months. Sample size was not statistically predetermined, and group allocation was not concealed from the investigators. Among expanded thyroid clonotypes with frequency above 0.001, most also showed up in blood, which suggests that blood repertoires may reflect the thyroid immune response. Ophthalmopathy was separated from stable hyperthyroidism by the 13-signature model with about 88% sensitivity and about 83% specificity in cross-validation and with 80%/75% in the test set.

Sequenced: blood. This TCR derives from a woman aged 25 to 45 with Graves' ophthalmopathy. Donor details come from another sample of the same person, matched by shared clones. Recombination linked TRBV6-1 to TRBJ1-2, with the D gene not confidently named. This receptor carries the CDR3 CASSTAASLFYGYTF. The sequence in DNA is TGTGCCAGCAGCACGGCAGCTTCCCTATTCTATGGCTACACCTTC.